Listed here are 30 T cell receptor beta chains from one sample, sequenced in a study of shared clonotypes between healthy human individuals. Sequencing was performed with immunoSEQ multiplex PCR; in TCRdb, only in-frame clones are kept and a portion is missing. The sample gives approximately 500,000 clones, 75% to 85% of which show up once; 10% to 15% is in the top ten. Material: PBMCs. The receptors derive from a woman aged 40 to 49 in good health. Some clones in this sample may be carry-over from other donors' samples.

V and J are TRBV27 and TRBJ2-1; a weak D match, TRBD2 (5 bases). CDR1 is MNHEY, CDR2 SMNVEV, per germline (reference sequence). V gave up 5 bases and J gave up 3 bases, with 11 bases separating them. The CDR3 length is 14 residues. CDR3 amino acids: CASSLQRIYNEQFF. The CDR3 nucleotides read TGTGCCAGCAGTCTCCAGCGGATCTACAATGAGCAGTTCTTC.

Only a few counts were recorded for this clone. V gene TRBV9 combines with J gene TRBJ2-1; tentatively, D is TRBD2 (6 bases). Germline-derived CDR1 and CDR2 are SGDLS and YYNGEE. Trimming took 0 bases from V and 9 from J, leaving 16 bases between them. The CDR3 totals 15 residues. The CDR3 coding sequence is TGTGCCAGCAGCGTAGCTACAGCGGGTTGGGGTGAGCAGTTCTTC. Translation gives CASSVATAGWGEQFF.

This chain links TRBV19 with TRBJ2-5; the D is unclear. Looked up from germline, CDR1 is LNHDA and CDR2 is SQIVND (reference sequence). The V gene lost 6 bases and the J gene lost 4 bases, with 18 bases spanning the gap. The CDR3 consists of 15 residues. The CDR3 DNA reads TGTGCCAGTAGCCCCCGCTGGACCGTGGGAGAGACCCAGTACTTC. Amino acids: CASSPRWTVGETQYF.

The rearrangement uses TRBV5-1 and TRBJ2-1; 8 nucleotides match TRBD1. This CDR3 has 14 residues. The trim removed 3 bases at V and 5 bases at J, leaving 4 bases unmatched. Germline V CDR1 and CDR2: SGHRS, YFSETQ. CDR3 bases: TGCGCCAGCAGCTGGCAGGGGGCGAACAATGAGCAGTTCTTC. Translated, it gives CASSWQGANNEQFF.

A word on this clone: The same CDR3 also results from other DNA sequences found in this sample. The chain couples TRBV5-4 to TRBJ2-1; 7 nucleotides match TRBD1. V lost 0 bases, J lost 2 bases, and 2 bases stayed unmatched. The CDR3 totals 15 residues. CDR1 and CDR2 from the germline V gene are SGHNT and YYREEE (reference sequence). The CDR3 DNA reads TGTGCCAGCAGCTTGGGGACAGGCCCCTACAATGAGCAGTTCTTC. It yields the protein CASSLGTGPYNEQFF.

This chain joins TRBV15 and TRBJ1-1; D not certain. Trimming stripped 5 bases from V and 5 bases from J, with 18 bases between. The germline V gene encodes CDR1 LNHNV and CDR2 YYDKDF (reference sequence). The CDR3 runs 15 residues. For the CDR3, the DNA is TGTGCCACCAGCCCCGCCGGGCGGTACTGGACTGAAGCTTTCTTT. Amino acids: CATSPAGRYWTEAFF.

The genes are TRBV5-1 and TRBJ2-7, with TRBD2 matching over 8 bases. This CDR3 spans 16 amino acids. CDR1 is SGHRS, CDR2 YFSETQ, per germline. Trimming at V came to 3 bases and at J to 7 bases, leaving 15 bases not matched to a gene. CDR3 in amino acids: CASSSRTTRLAIEQYF. As DNA, the CDR3 is TGCGCCAGCAGCTCCCGGACCACTCGACTAGCGATTGAGCAGTACTTC.

This clone was picked up one time. The genes are TRBV28 and TRBJ1-5; 8 positions match TRBD1. Per germline, CDR1 MDHEN and CDR2 SYDVKM. The V segment lost 8 bases and the J segment 3 bases; nucleotides outside the gene matches: 9. CDR3 length equals 15 residues. The CDR3 DNA reads TGTGCCAGCGTCTCAGGGGGCGGGAACAATCAGCCCCAGCATTTT. The encoded protein is CASVSGGGNNQPQHF.

The rearrangement uses TRBV4-3 and TRBJ2-2; D tentatively reads TRBD1 or TRBD2 (5 bases each). Deletions cut 6 bases from V and 0 bases from J, with 11 bases between. CDR3 length: 15 residues. CDR1 LGHNA and CDR2 YSLEER come from the germline V gene. CDR3 in amino acids: CASRPGTANTGELFF. The CDR3 DNA is TGCGCCAGCAGACCCGGGACCGCGAACACCGGGGAGCTGTTTTTT.

The chain joins TRBV19 to TRBJ2-7; possible D gene TRBD2, 5 bases. Germline CDR1 and CDR2: LNHDA and SQIVND (reference sequence). Trimming cost V 6 bases and J 3 bases, with 12 bases left between them. This CDR3 region has 13 residues. The CDR3 spells CASSQRTGYEQYF. Here the CDR3 DNA reads TGTGCCAGTAGCCAGCGGACGGGCTACGAGCAGTACTTC.

This clone was observed a single time. As DNA, the CDR3 is TGTGCCTGGACCCTTTTTCCCCAGGGGCCAGATACGCAGTATTTT. Protein sequence: CAWTLFPQGPDTQYF. The chain couples TRBV30 to TRBJ2-3; D perhaps matches TRBD1 (6 bases). Looked up from germline, CDR1 is GTSNPN and CDR2 is SVGIG (reference sequence). There are 15 residues in the CDR3. V lost 4 bases, J lost 4 bases, and 18 bases lay in between. The complete variable domain, with remaining parts taken from reference TRBV30 and TRBJ2-3, reads SQTIHQWPATLVQPVGSPLSLECTVEGTSNPNLYWYRQAAGRGLQLLFYSVGIGQISSEVPQNLSASRPQDRQFILSSKKLLLSDSGFYLCAWTLFPQGPDTQYFGPGTRLTVL.

This chain connects TRBV12-5 to TRBJ2-2, with 9 bases matching TRBD1. In germline, CDR1 is LGHNT, CDR2 FRNRAP. The CDR3 contains 15 residues. Trimming at V came to 6 bases and at J to 4 bases, leaving 6 bases not matched to a gene. The CDR3 DNA sequence: TGTGCTAGTGGGCGACAGGGGGTCGGCACCGGGGAGCTGTTTTTT. Translation: CASGRQGVGTGELFF.

The genes are TRBV28 and TRBJ1-3; tentatively, D is TRBD1 (6 bases). Looked up from germline, CDR1 is MDHEN and CDR2 is SYDVKM. This CDR3 has 14 residues. Trimming left V 5 bases short and J 2 bases short, with 10 bases between. In DNA, the CDR3 is TGTGCCAGCAGTAGAGGGGGAACTGGAAACACCATATATTTT. Protein sequence: CASSRGGTGNTIYF.

This clone was detected only a few times. The J gene is TRBJ1-1, the V gene TRBV2; possibly TRBD1 for D (5 bases). The germline V and J ends were trimmed by 6 bases and 2 bases, with 13 bases remaining between them. The CDR3 covers 14 residues. The V gene's germline CDR1 is SNHLY and CDR2 FYNNEI. In DNA, the CDR3 is TGTGCCAGCAGCCGGACATTCATAAACACTGAAGCTTTCTTT. Amino acid sequence: CASSRTFINTEAFF. Full variable domain (rest looked up from reference TRBV2 and TRBJ1-1): EPEVTQTPSHQVTQMGQEVILRCVPISNHLYFYWYRQILGQKVEFLVSFYNNEISEKSEIFDDQFSVERPDGSNFTLKIRSTKLEDSAMYFCASSRTFINTEAFFGQGTRLTVV.

The rearrangement links TRBV6-1 to TRBJ2-1, with a possible D match to TRBD1 (6 bases). Per the germline V gene, CDR1 is MNHNS and CDR2 is SASEGT. The CDR3 contains 14 residues. With 5 bases removed from V and 3 bases from J, the gap between germline ends came to 11 bases. The chain's CDR3 is CASSQGWGYNEQFF. The CDR3 region has the DNA TGTGCCAGCAGTCAGGGGTGGGGCTACAATGAGCAGTTCTTC.

In regard to this clone: With a far larger clone one base away, a read error is the likely cause. V gene TRBV29-1 combines with J gene TRBJ2-3; 7 bases line up with TRBD1. The V gene's germline CDR1 is SQVTM and CDR2 ANQGSEA. The CDR3 contains 14 residues. The ends lost 4 bases at V and 2 bases at J; junction bases unmatched: 6. The CDR3 DNA sequence: TGCAGCGTTGCTCAGGGGGAGAACACAGATACGCAGTATTTT. Its translation is CSVAQGENTDTQYF.

The chain joins TRBV29-1 to TRBJ1-2, with 10 bases that match TRBD1. Germline V gene data show CDR1 as SQVTM and CDR2 as ANQGSEA. The CDR3 is 18 amino acids. Germline trimming cut 1 base from V and 1 base from J; bases unmatched to any gene: 12. Here the CDR3 reads CSVEVEGDRGEINYGYTF. The CDR3 nucleotides are TGCAGCGTTGAAGTCGAAGGGGACAGGGGCGAAATTAACTATGGCTACACCTTC.

The V call is TRBV6-1, the J call TRBJ1-1; unclear D gene. CDR3 length equals 14 residues. V was trimmed by 3 bases and J by 4 bases, leaving 12 bases between them. Germline loops: CDR1 MNHNS, CDR2 SASEGT. CDR3 sequence reads: CASSENWPGTEAFF. The CDR3 DNA sequence: TGTGCCAGCAGTGAGAACTGGCCGGGCACTGAAGCTTTCTTT.

The V and J genes are TRBV9 and TRBJ1-5, with D uncertain. This CDR3 region has 15 residues. The V gene's germline CDR1 is SGDLS and CDR2 YYNGEE. Between the trimmed V and J ends, which lost 0 bases and 2 bases, there was a span of 9 bases. This CDR3 reads CASSVGAVGNQPQHF. The CDR3 DNA reads as TGTGCCAGCAGCGTAGGGGCAGTTGGCAATCAGCCCCAGCATTTT.

CDR3 sequence reads: CASSQVLPRETQYF. In DNA, the CDR3 is TGTGCCAGCAGCCAAGTGCTACCACGGGAGACCCAGTACTTC. The chain couples TRBV4-2 to TRBJ2-5; unclear D gene. Looked up from germline, CDR1 is LGHNA and CDR2 is YNFKEQ. V lost 1 base to trimming and J lost 5 bases, with 11 bases between them. The CDR3 totals 14 residues.

The chain uses TRBV18 and TRBJ2-1; D call uncertain. Germline CDR1 is KGHSH and CDR2 is LQKENI. This CDR3 contains 16 residues. Trimming took off 2 bases at V and 1 base at J, with 12 bases between the two ends. CDR3 sequence (DNA): TGTGCCAGCTCACCAATGGCGGCGGATTCCTACAATGAGCAGTTCTTC. Its translation is CASSPMAADSYNEQFF.

In this sample, this clone turned up once. The chain carries TRBV2 and TRBJ1-5; no reliable D call. The CDR3 totals 14 residues. Germline CDR1 reads SNHLY; CDR2 reads FYNNEI. V lost 5 bases, J lost 7 bases, and 15 bases lay in between. The CDR3 region has the DNA TGTGCCAGCAGTCCTAAGTTGGCCACGCAGCCCCAGCATTTT. Protein sequence: CASSPKLATQPQHF. The full variable domain, with the rest looked up from reference TRBV2 and TRBJ1-5, is EPEVTQTPSHQVTQMGQEVILRCVPISNHLYFYWYRQILGQKVEFLVSFYNNEISEKSEIFDDQFSVERPDGSNFTLKIRSTKLEDSAMYFCASSPKLATQPQHFGDGTRLSIL.

The chain carries TRBV9 and TRBJ2-7; 9 nucleotides agree with TRBD2. The CDR3 loop spans 15 amino acids. The junction had 4 bases not matched to a gene; V was cut back by 3 bases and J by 0 bases. CDR1 and CDR2 from the germline V gene are SGDLS and YYNGEE. The chain's CDR3 is CASSGGLASSYEQYF. CDR3 in DNA: TGTGCCAGCAGCGGGGGACTAGCTTCCTCCTACGAGCAGTACTTC. Combining the CDR3 with reference TRBV9 and TRBJ2-7 gives the whole variable domain DSGVTQTPKHLITATGQRVTLRCSPRSGDLSVYWYQQSLDQGLQFLIQYYNGEERAKGNILERFSAQQFPDLHSELNLSSLELGDSALYFCASSGGLASSYEQYFGPGTRLTVT.

The chain uses TRBV19 and TRBJ2-3; D may match TRBD1 or TRBD2 (5 bases each). Germline values: CDR1 LNHDA, CDR2 SQIVND (reference sequence). The germline V and J ends were trimmed by 3 bases and 1 base, with 11 bases remaining between them. CDR3 length: 15 amino acids. The CDR3 DNA sequence: TGTGCCAGTAGTATGGGGGAGTGGGGCACAGATACGCAGTATTTT. It yields the protein CASSMGEWGTDTQYF.

This chain joins TRBV28 and TRBJ2-1; TRBD2 matches at 16 bases. After removal of 1 base from V and 6 bases from J, the junction contained 9 bases not matched to a gene. Germline V gene lookup returns CDR1 MDHEN and CDR2 SYDVKM. This CDR3 has 19 amino acids. CDR3 DNA: TGTGCCAGCAGTTTATTGGGACTAGCGGGAGGGCTTTTCCCCAATGAGCAGTTCTTC. Translated: CASSLLGLAGGLFPNEQFF.

With respect to this clone: At one end, the junction sequence differs from germline, possibly due to a read error. The gene calls are TRBV29-1 and TRBJ1-1, with TRBD1 as a possible D gene (5 bases). Germline V gives CDR1 SQVTM, CDR2 ANQGSEA. The length of the CDR3 is 14 residues. CDR3 in amino acids: CSVEETGTAGNEWF. The CDR3 nucleotides read TGCAGCGTTGAAGAAACCGGGACGGCAGGAAACGAGTGGTTT. The full variable domain, rest sourced from reference TRBV29-1 and TRBJ1-1, is SAVISQKPSRDICQRGTSLTIQCQVDSQVTMMFWYRQQPGQSLTLIATANQGSEATYESGFVIDKFPISRPNLTFSTLTVSNMSPEDSSIYLCSVEETGTAGNEWFGQGTRLTVV.

This chain links TRBV9 with TRBJ2-2; D gene unclear. This CDR3 region has 15 residues. V shed 0 bases and J shed 2 bases, with 8 bases lying between them. The germline V gene has CDR1 SGDLS and CDR2 YYNGEE. The CDR3 DNA reads TGTGCCAGCAGCGTAGAGGGCAGCAACACCGGGGAGCTGTTTTTT. It encodes CASSVEGSNTGELFF.

The genes are TRBV11-3 and TRBJ2-1, with 8 bases aligning to TRBD2. Germline CDR1 and CDR2: SGHNT and YENEEA. V shed 3 bases, J shed 3 bases, and the junction held 4 bases outside the gene matches. The CDR3 consists of 15 residues. The chain's CDR3 is CASSLSGSNYNEQFF. DNA of the CDR3: TGTGCCAGCAGCTTGAGCGGGAGCAACTACAATGAGCAGTTCTTC.

The chain has TRBV9 and TRBJ2-3; 8 bases fit TRBD2. The germline gives CDR1 SGDLS, CDR2 YYNGEE. The CDR3 extends over 17 amino acids. V lost 2 bases to trimming and J lost 0 bases; unmatched junction nucleotides: 8. The CDR3 bases are TGTGCCAGCAGCGTCCTAGCGGGTGGGCATAGCACAGATACGCAGTATTTT. Its translation: CASSVLAGGHSTDTQYF.

This CDR3 reads CASSEWRISYEQYF. CDR3 DNA sequence: TGTGCCAGCAGTGAATGGCGGATATCCTACGAGCAGTACTTC. This chain uses TRBV6-1 with TRBJ2-7; no definite D call. Looked up from germline, CDR1 is MNHNS and CDR2 is SASEGT. The V and J ends lost 2 bases and 1 base respectively, with 9 bases between them. This CDR3 spans 14 amino acids.